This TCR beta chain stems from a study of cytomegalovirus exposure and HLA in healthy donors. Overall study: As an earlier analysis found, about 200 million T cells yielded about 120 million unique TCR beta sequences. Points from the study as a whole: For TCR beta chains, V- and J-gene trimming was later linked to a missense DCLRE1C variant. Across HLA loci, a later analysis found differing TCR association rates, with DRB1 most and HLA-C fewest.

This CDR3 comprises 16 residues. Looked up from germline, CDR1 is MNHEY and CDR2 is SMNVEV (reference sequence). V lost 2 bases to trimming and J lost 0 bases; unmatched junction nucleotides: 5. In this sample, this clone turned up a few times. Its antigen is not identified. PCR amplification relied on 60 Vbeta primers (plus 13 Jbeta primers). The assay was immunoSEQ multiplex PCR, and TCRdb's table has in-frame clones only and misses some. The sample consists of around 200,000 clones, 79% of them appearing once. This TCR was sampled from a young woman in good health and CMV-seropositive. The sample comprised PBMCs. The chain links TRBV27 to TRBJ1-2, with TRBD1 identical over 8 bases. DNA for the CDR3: TGTGCCAGCAGTTTAGTCGGACAGGGAGCTAACTATGGCTACACCTTC. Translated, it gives CASSLVGQGANYGYTF.